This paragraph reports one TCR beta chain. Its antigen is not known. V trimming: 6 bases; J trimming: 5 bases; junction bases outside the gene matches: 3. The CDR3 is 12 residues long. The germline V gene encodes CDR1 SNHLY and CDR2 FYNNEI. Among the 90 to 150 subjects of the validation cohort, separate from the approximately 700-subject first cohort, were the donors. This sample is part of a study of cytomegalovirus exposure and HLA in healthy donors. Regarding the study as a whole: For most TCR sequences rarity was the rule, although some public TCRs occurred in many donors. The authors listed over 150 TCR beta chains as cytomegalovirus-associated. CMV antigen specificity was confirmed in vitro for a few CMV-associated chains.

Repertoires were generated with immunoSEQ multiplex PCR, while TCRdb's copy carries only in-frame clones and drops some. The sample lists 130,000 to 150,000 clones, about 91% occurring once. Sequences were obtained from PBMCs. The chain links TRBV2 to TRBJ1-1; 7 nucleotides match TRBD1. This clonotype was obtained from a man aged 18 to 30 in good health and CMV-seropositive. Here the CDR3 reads CASRKGATEAFF. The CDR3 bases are TGTGCCAGCAGGAAGGGGGCAACTGAAGCTTTCTTT.